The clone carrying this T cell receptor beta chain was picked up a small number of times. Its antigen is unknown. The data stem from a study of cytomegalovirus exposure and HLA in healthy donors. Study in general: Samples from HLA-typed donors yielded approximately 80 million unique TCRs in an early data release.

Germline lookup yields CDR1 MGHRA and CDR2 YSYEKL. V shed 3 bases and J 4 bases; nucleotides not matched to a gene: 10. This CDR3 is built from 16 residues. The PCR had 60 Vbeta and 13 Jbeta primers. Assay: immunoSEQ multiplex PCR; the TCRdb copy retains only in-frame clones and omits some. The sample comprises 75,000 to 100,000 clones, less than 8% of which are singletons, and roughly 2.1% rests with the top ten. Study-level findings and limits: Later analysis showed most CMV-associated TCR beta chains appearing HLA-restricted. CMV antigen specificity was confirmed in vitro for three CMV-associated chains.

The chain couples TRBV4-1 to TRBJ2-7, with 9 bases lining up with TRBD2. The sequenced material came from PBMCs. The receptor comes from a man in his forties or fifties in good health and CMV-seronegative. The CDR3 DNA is TGCGCCAGCAGCCAGAGTGAGGGCGGGGGGGTATACGAGCAGTACTTC. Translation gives CASSQSEGGGVYEQYF.